This T cell receptor (beta chain) was observed in a study of blood T cell repertoires in COVID-19 (dated by TCRdb to 2018 to 2020). General notes on the study: Samples from collaborators originated in the United States, Italy and Spain and spanned both the acute and convalescent phases of COVID-19. The repertoires were made available in a free public database intended to serve as a resource for research on the immune response to SARS-CoV-2. The prospective study material was composed of cDNA or gDNA derived from T cells, B-cell-depleted T cells, or PBMCs. HLA class I and class II types, where available, came from metadata supplied by the sample provider rather than from assay-based typing. Deeply sampled blood TCRbeta repertoires from subjects exposed to, actively infected with, or recovered from COVID-19 were included in the dataset. Samples were obtained from the ongoing ImmuneRACE study (first 160 participants) and from 1,000 to 1,500 subjects provided by 6 global collaborators. Nearly every sample came with metadata listing a de-identified subject ID, COVID-19 status, age in years and sex. The investigation overall reported the following: The quantity of clinical and demographic metadata differed by source and by participant and was supplied without curation.

As for this clone: Its binding antigen is unknown. One base away there is no much larger clone; base qualities are not given.

TCRbeta CDR3 regions were amplified from genomic DNA by means of the immunoSEQ Assay, a bias-controlled multiplex PCR. The source study handled its data this way. The number of nucleated cells in each sample was estimated by amplification of reference gene primers within the assay. To quantify the absolute abundance of each unique TCRbeta CDR3 rearrangement, sequence reads were collapsed and filtered. For each sample, productive Simpson clonality was calculated as the square root of Simpson's diversity index across productive rearrangements. This immuneACCESS table, as held by TCRdb, lists in-frame sequences with V and J called but not all clones. Of the missing ones, under half trace to an unresolved V gene in checked studies; the others have no known cause. V and J calls and clone size are given by that table; D and trimming were obtained from the DNA. The sample data list under 450,000 clones, and about 88% of these were observed just once. The top ten clones comprise 7.1% of the sample.

In Seattle, one collaborating source enrolled patients while the infection was active and tracked those patients longitudinally over the course of disease. Each collaborating institution followed its own protocols to collect whole blood in K2EDTA tubes. For TCRbeta analysis, collaborators shipped samples in one of three forms: frozen whole blood, isolated PBMCs, or DNA extracted from either of those sample types. Cut back by 5 bases and 5 bases, the V and J ends lie 4 bases apart. CDR1 and CDR2, looked up from the germline V gene, are WSHSY and SAAADI. The cysteine opens and the phenylalanine closes a CDR3 of 11 amino acids. The entry retains the CDR3 DNA only, 33 bases that are in frame from base 1.

The rearranged segments are TRBV10-2 and TRBJ2-1; too little of a D gene remains to name it. The sequence was collected from a woman aged 55-70 years with COVID-19, enrolled during active disease. Sequencing was performed on peripheral blood. Read as DNA, the sequence is TGCGCCAGCAGTTTCAACAATGAGCAGTTCTTC. Its translation reads: CASSFNNEQFF.